The following is a T cell receptor (beta chain) sequence with its context. What this receptor recognizes is not known. It has no much larger one-base neighbor in the sample; base qualities were not kept. The immunoSEQ Assay, a bias-controlled multiplex PCR, was used to amplify TCRbeta CDR3 regions from genomic DNA. In the authors' own workflow: Within the assay, amplification of reference gene primers was used to estimate how many nucleated cells each sample contained. To quantify the absolute abundance of each unique TCRbeta CDR3 rearrangement, sequence reads were collapsed and filtered. For each sample, productive Simpson clonality was calculated as the square root of Simpson's diversity index over productive rearrangements. Here the immuneACCESS table is served through TCRdb, limited to in-frame sequences with V and J called. Missing clones are a known gap in these copies; in checked studies unresolved V genes cover under half, and the rest lacks a known reason. The DNA gave D and trimming, while V, J and clone size come from that table. The sample table contains approximately 460,000 clones; only one count was recorded for 85% to 90% of them. The ten biggest clones cover around 0.92% of the sample.

The data originate from a study of blood T cell repertoires in COVID-19 (dated by TCRdb to about 2020). The study in broad terms: The collaborator samples originated in the United States, Italy and Spain and spanned the acute and convalescent phases of COVID-19. The material from the prospective study consisted of cDNA or gDNA derived from T cells, B-cell-depleted T cells, or PBMCs. Deeply sampled blood TCRbeta repertoires from subjects exposed to, actively infected with, or recovered from COVID-19 were included in the dataset. The repertoires were released in a freely available public database intended as a resource for research on the immune response to SARS-CoV-2. Samples were obtained from the ongoing ImmuneRACE study (first 160 participants) and from 950 to 1,500 subjects provided by 6 global collaborators. Nearly every sample came with metadata listing a de-identified subject ID, COVID-19 status, age in years and sex. Where HLA class I and class II types were available, the types were taken from metadata supplied by the sample provider, not from assay-based typing. What the authors observed across the whole study: The quantity of clinical and demographic metadata differed by source and by participant and was supplied without curation.

In Seattle, one collaborating source enrolled patients while the infection was active and tracked those patients longitudinally over the course of disease. Each collaborating institution followed its own protocols to collect whole blood in K2EDTA tubes. For TCRbeta analysis, collaborators shipped samples in one of three forms: frozen whole blood, isolated PBMCs, or DNA extracted from either of those sample types. The CDR3 spans 13 residues, from the cysteine through the phenylalanine. Just the 39-base CDR3 DNA is kept, in frame starting at base 1. Via the germline V gene, CDR1 is SGDLS and CDR2 YYNGEE. V is clipped by 5 bases and J by 14 bases, and the sequence between their germline boundaries is 21 bases long.

This chain is built from TRBV9 and TRBJ2-3; a tentative D call is TRBD1 (6 bases match). Sequencing was done on a sample of peripheral blood. The sequence was collected from a man in his late teens or twenties with COVID-19, enrolled during active disease. The CDR3 protein is CASRSIDRTQWYF. The bases read TGTGCCAGCAGAAGTATCGACAGGACGCAGTGGTATTTT.